One T cell receptor beta chain is described in this entry. The antigen is not known. Authors of the study amplified TCR beta CDR3 regions from RNA transcripts. The primer set for the first-round RT-PCR of the TCR CDR3 was HTBI. TCRdb itself ran the multiplex PCR reads through MiXCR, one entry per CDR3 protein. The sample includes some 600,000 distinct CDR3 sequences, roughly 14% of them seen just once. V lost 0 bases to trimming and J lost 2 bases, with 14 bases between them. Germline-derived CDR1 and CDR2 are MNHEY and SMNVEV (reference sequence). The CDR3 is 16 amino acids. The source of the sample is a study of T cells in Graves' hyperthyroidism and ophthalmopathy. Findings and limits, study-wide: Ophthalmopathy and stable hyperthyroidism were separated by a 13 V-J model. Blood held most thyroid clonotypes expanded above 0.001 frequency.

Each diagnosis drew on symptoms, thyroxine, TRAb, thyroid ultrasound and orbital computed tomography findings. The rearrangement joins TRBV27 to TRBJ2-7, with D unresolved. The source material was blood. The sequence was collected from a woman in her twenties or thirties with Graves' hyperthyroidism that later progressed to Graves' ophthalmopathy. CDR3 in DNA: TGTGCCAGCAGTTTATCTCGCGGTCCGCCCGCCTACGAGCAGTACTTC. Protein product: CASSLSRGPPAYEQYF.